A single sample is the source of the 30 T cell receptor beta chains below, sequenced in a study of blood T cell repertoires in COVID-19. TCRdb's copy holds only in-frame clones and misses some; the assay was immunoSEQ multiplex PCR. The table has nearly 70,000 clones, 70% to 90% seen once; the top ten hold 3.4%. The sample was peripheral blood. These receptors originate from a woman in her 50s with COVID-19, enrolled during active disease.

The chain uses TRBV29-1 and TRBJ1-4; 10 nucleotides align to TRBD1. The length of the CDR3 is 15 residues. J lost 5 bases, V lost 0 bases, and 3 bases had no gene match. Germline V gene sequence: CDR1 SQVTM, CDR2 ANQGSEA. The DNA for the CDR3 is TGCAGCGTTGAAGAGGACAGGGGGAGAAATGAAAAACTGTTTTTT. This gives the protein CSVEEDRGRNEKLFF.

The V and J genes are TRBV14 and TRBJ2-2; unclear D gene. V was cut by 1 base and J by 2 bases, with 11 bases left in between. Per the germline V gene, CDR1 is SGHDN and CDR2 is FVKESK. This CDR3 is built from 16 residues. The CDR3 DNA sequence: TGTGCCAGCAGCCAAGTCTGGGCTGCCAACACCGGGGAGCTGTTTTTT. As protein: CASSQVWAANTGELFF.

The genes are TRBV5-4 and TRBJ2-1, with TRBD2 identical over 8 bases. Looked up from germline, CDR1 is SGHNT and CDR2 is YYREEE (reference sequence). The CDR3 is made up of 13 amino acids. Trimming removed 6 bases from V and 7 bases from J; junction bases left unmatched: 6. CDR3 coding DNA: TGTGCCAGCAACTCCCGGGGGGGGAATGAGCAGTTCTTC. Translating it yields CASNSRGGNEQFF.

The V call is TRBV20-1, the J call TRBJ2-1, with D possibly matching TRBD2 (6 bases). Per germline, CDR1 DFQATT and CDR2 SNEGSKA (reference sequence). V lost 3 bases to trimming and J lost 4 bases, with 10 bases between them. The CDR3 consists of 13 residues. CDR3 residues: CSASWSGYNEQFF. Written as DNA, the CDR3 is TGCAGTGCTAGTTGGAGCGGGTACAATGAGCAGTTCTTC.

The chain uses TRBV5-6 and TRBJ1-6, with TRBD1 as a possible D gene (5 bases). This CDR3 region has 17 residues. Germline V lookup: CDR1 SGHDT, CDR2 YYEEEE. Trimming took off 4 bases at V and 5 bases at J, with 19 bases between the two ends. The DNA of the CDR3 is TGTGCCAGCAGCCAATTACAGGAATACCGACATAATTCACCCCTCCACTTT. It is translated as CASSQLQEYRHNSPLHF. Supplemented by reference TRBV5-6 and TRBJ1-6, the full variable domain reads DAGVTQSPTHLIKTRGQQVTLRCSPKSGHDTVSWYQQALGQGPQFIFQYYEEEERQRGNFPDRFSGHQFPNYSSELNVNALLLGDSALYLCASSQLQEYRHNSPLHFGNGTRLTVT.

This CDR3 is CASSRLALNTDTQYF. CDR3 coding DNA: TGTGCCAGTAGTCGACTAGCACTAAACACAGATACGCAGTATTTT. The gene calls are TRBV19 and TRBJ2-3; TRBD2 matches at 7 bases. CDR3 length: 15 amino acids. Germline V CDR1 and CDR2: LNHDA, SQIVND (reference sequence). V lost 5 bases and J lost 2; bases outside the gene matches: 7. Based on the CDR3 plus reference TRBV19 and TRBJ2-3, the full variable domain is DGGITQSPKYLFRKEGQNVTLSCEQNLNHDAMYWYRQDPGQGLRLIYYSQIVNDFQKGDIAEGYSVSREKKESFPLTVTSAQKNPTAFYLCASSRLALNTDTQYFGPGTRLTVL.

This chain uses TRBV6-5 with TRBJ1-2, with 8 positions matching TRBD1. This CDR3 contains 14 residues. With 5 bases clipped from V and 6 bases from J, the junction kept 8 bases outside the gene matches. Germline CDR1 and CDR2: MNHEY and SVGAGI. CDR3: CASSPTGVSNGYTF. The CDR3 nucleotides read TGTGCCAGCAGTCCGACAGGGGTTTCTAATGGCTACACCTTC.

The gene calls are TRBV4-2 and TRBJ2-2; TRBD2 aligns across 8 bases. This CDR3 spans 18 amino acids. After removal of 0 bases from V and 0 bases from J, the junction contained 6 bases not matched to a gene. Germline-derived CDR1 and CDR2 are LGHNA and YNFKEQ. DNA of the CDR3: TGTGCCAGCAGCCAAGATTGGGGGGGACTAGCGAACACCGGGGAGCTGTTTTTT. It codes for CASSQDWGGLANTGELFF.

The CDR3 sequence: CASSLGQGGEQYF. The CDR3 coding sequence is TGTGCCAGCTCGTTGGGGCAGGGAGGCGAGCAGTACTTC. The rearrangement links TRBV18 to TRBJ2-7; possibly TRBD2 for D (6 bases). This CDR3 has 13 residues. From germline, CDR1 is KGHSH and CDR2 LQKENI. V shed 6 bases and J shed 6 bases, with 15 bases lying between them.

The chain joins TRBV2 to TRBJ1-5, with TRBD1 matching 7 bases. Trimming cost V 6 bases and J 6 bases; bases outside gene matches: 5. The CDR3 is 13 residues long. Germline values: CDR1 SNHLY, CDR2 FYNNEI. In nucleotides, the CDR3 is TGTGCCAGCAGCCGGGACAGTACTCAGCCCCAGCATTTT. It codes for CASSRDSTQPQHF.

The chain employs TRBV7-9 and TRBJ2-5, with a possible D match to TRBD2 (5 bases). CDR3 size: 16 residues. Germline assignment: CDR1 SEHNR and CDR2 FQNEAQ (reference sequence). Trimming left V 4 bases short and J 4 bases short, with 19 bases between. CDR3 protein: CASSYYFGSSRETQYF. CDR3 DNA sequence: TGTGCCAGCAGCTACTACTTCGGGTCTAGCCGAGAGACCCAGTACTTC.

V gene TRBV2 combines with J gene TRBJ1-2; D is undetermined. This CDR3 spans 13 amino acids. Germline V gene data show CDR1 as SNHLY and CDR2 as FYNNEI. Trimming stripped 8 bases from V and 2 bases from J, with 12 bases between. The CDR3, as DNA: TGTGCCAGCTCCCCCAGGATCAACTATGGCTACACCTTC. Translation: CASSPRINYGYTF.

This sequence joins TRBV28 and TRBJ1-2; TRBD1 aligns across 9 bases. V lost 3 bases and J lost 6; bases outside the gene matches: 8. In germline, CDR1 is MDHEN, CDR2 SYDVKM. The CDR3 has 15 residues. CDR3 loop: CASSFGGRDRDGYTF. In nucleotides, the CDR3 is TGTGCCAGCAGTTTCGGTGGTCGGGACAGGGATGGCTACACCTTC.

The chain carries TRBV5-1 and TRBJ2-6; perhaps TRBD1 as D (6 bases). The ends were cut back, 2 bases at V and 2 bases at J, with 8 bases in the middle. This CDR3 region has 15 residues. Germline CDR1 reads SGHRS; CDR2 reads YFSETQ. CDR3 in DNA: TGCGCCAGCAGCTTTGGGGGCACTGGGGCCAACGTCCTGACTTTC. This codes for CASSFGGTGANVLTF. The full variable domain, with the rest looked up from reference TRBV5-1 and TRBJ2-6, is KAGVTQTPRYLIKTRGQQVTLSCSPISGHRSVSWYQQTPGQGLQFLFEYFSETQRNKGNFPGRFSGRQFSNSRSEMNVSTLELGDSALYLCASSFGGTGANVLTFGAGSRLTVL.

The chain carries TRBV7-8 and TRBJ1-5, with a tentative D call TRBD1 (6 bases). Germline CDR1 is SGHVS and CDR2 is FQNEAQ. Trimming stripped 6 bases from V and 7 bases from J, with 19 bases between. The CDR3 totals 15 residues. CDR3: CASSPTGFQGQPQHF. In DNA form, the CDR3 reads TGTGCCAGCAGTCCCACAGGGTTCCAAGGGCAGCCCCAGCATTTT.

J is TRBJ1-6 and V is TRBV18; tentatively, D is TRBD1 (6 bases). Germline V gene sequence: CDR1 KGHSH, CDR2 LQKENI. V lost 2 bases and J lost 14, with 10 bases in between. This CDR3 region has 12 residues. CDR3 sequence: CASSPGDNSLHF. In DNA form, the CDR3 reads TGTGCCAGCTCACCAGGGGACAACTCCCTCCACTTT.

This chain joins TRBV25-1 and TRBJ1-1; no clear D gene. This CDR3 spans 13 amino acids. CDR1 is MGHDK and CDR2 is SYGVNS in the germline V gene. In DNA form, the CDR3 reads TGTGCGGTACGGGGTTCCATGAACACTGAAGCTTTCTTT. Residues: CAVRGSMNTEAFF.

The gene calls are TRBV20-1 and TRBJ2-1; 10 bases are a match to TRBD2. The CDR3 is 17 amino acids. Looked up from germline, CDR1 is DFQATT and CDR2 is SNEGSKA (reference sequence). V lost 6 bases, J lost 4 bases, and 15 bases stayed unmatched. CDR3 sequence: CSASLLAGVTIYNEQFF. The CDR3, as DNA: TGCAGTGCAAGTCTCCTAGCGGGAGTGACAATTTACAATGAGCAGTTCTTC.

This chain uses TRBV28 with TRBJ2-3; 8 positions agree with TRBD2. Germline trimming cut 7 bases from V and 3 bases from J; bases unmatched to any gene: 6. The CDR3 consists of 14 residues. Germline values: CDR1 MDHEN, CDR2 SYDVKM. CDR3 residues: CASNQSGGTDTQYF. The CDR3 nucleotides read TGTGCCAGCAATCAATCGGGAGGGACAGATACGCAGTATTTT. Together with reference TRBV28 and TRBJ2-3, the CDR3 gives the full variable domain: DVKVTQSSRYLVKRTGEKVFLECVQDMDHENMFWYRQDPGLGLRLIYFSYDVKMKEKGDIPEGYSVSREKKERFSLILESASTNQTSMYLCASNQSGGTDTQYFGPGTRLTVL.

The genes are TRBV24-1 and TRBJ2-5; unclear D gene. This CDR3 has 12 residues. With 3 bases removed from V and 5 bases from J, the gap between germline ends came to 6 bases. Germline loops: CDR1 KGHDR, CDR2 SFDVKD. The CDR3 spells CATSDPGETQYF. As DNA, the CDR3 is TGTGCCACCAGTGATCCCGGTGAGACCCAGTACTTC.

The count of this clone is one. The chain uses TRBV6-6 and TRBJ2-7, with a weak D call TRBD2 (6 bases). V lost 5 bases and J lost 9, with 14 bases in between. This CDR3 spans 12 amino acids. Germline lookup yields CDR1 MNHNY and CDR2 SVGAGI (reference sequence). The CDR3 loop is CASSLYSGGQYF. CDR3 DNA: TGTGCCAGCAGTCTATATAGCGGTGGGCAGTACTTC.

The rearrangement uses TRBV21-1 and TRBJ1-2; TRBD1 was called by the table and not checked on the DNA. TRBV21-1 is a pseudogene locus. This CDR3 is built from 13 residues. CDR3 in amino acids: CASSTIVCYGYTF. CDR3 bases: TGTGCCAGCAGCACAATTGTTTGCTATGGCTACACCTTC.

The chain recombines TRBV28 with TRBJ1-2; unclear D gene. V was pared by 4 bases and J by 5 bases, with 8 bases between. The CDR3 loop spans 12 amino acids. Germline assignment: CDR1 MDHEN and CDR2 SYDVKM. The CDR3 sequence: CASSSGPYGYTF. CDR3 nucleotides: TGTGCCAGCAGTTCGGGTCCATATGGCTACACCTTC.

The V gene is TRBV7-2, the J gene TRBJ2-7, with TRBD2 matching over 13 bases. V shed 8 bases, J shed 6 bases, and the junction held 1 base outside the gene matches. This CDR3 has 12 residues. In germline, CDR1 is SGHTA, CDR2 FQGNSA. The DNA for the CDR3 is TGTGCCAGCGGACTAGCGGGAGCCGAGCAGTACTTC. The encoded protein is CASGLAGAEQYF.

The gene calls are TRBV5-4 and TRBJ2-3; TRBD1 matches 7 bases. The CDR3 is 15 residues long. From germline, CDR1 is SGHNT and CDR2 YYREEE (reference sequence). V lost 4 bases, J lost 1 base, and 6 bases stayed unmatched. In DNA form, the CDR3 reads TGTGCCAGCAGCAGGCAGGGGACAGGCACAGATACGCAGTATTTT. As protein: CASSRQGTGTDTQYF.

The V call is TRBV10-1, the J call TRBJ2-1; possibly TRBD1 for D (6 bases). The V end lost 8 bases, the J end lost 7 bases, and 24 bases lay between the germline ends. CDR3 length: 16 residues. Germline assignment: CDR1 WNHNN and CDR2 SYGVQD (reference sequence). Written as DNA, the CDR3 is TGCGCCAGCGGAGCTCGGACAGCCGGACACCGTAATGAGCAGTTCTTC. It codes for CASGARTAGHRNEQFF.

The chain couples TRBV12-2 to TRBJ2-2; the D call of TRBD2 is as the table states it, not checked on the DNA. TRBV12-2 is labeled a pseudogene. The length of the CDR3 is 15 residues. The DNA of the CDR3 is TGTGCAAGTCGCTCAGGGCGGGGCGGGACGGCGGAGCTGTTTTTT. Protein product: CASRSGRGGTAELFF.

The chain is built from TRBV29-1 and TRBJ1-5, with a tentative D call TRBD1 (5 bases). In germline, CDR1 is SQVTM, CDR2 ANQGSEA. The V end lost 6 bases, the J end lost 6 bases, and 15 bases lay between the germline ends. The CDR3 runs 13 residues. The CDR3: CSVWGGAGQPQHF. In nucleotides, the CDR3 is TGCAGCGTCTGGGGAGGGGCGGGTCAGCCCCAGCATTTT.

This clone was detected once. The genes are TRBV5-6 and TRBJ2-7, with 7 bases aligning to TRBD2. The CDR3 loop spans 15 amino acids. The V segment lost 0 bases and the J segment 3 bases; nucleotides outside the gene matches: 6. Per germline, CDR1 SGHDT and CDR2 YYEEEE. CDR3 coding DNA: TGTGCCAGCAGCTTGGAATACTGGACTAGCTACGAGCAGTACTTC. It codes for CASSLEYWTSYEQYF.

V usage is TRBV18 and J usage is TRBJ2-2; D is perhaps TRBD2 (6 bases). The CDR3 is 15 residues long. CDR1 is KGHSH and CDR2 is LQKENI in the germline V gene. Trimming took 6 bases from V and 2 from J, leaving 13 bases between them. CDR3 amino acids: CASSPRRGNTGELFF. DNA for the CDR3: TGTGCCAGCTCTCCTAGGAGGGGTAACACCGGGGAGCTGTTTTTT.